This T cell receptor beta chain was obtained from a study of blood T cell repertoires in COVID-19. Study background: PBMCs, B-cell-depleted T cells, or T cells were the source of the cDNA or gDNA that made up the material.

Followed over time, Seattle patients had been enrolled while infection was active. In the original workflow: From reference gene primer amplification, estimates of nucleated cell counts were derived. TCRdb keeps only in-frame clones here, not all; method: immunoSEQ multiplex PCR. V, J and clone size derive from that table, while D and trimming were established from the DNA sequence. The table shows around 260,000 clones, with approximately 90% occurring only once. Germline CDR1 GTSNPN, CDR2 SVGIG (reference sequence). The CDR3 is made up of 14 amino acids. The V and J ends lost 3 bases and 4 bases respectively, with 15 bases between them.

The chain links TRBV30 to TRBJ1-2, with D possibly matching TRBD1 (6 bases). The specimen sequenced was peripheral blood. The sequence was obtained from a woman aged 25 to 39 with COVID-19, enrolled during active disease. CDR3 region: CAWRGLQGLYGYTF. The CDR3 bases are TGTGCCTGGAGGGGTCTCCAGGGGCTCTATGGCTACACCTTC. Complete variable domain (other parts from reference TRBV30 and TRBJ1-2): SQTIHQWPATLVQPVGSPLSLECTVEGTSNPNLYWYRQAAGRGLQLLFYSVGIGQISSEVPQNLSASRPQDRQFILSSKKLLLSDSGFYLCAWRGLQGLYGYTFGSGTRLTVV.